Included here is one T cell receptor (beta chain) sequence, with context. Its antigen is not known. This sample stems from a study of T cell responses to AZD1222 COVID-19 vaccine. Study results and limitations: The study found Spike-specific TCR breadth and depth rose after two AZD1222 doses. The CD4 TCRs associated with vaccination extended across spike and predominated at 160-218 and 743-854. Donor demographics were predominantly white British with a female majority; clonal diversity may be underestimated. Nearly half of the spike-specific TCRs reportedly recognize variant regions that carry no mutations.

Germline V lookup: CDR1 MNHNS, CDR2 SASEGT. The CDR3 has 15 residues. V gave up 0 bases and J gave up 0 bases, with 3 bases separating them. Assay: immunoSEQ multiplex PCR; the TCRdb copy retains only in-frame clones and omits some. Of about 26,000 clones in the sample, approximately 85% are singletons; the top ten hold approximately 2.6%. The chain links TRBV6-1 to TRBJ1-6; D remains unclear. This receptor was obtained from an adult who received the AZD1222 COVID-19 vaccine. The starting material was peripheral blood, obtained 28 days after the second AZD1222 dose. CDR3 DNA: TGTGCCAGCAGTGAAGCCAGCTCCTATAATTCACCCCTCCACTTT. Protein sequence: CASSEASSYNSPLHF.